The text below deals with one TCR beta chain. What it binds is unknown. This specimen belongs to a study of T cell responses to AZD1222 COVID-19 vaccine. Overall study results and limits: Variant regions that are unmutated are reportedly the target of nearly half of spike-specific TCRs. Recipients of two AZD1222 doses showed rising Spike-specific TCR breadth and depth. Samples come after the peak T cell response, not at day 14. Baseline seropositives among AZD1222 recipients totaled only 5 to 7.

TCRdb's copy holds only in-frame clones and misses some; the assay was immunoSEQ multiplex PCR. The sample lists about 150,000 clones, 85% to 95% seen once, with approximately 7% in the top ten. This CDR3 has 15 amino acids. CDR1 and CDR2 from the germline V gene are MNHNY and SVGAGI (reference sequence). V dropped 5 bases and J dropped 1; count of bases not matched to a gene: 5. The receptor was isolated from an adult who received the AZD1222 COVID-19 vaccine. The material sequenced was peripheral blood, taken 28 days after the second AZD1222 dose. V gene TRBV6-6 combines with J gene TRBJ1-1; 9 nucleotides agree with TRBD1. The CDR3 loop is CASSGGTGRNTEAFF. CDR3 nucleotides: TGTGCCAGCAGTGGCGGGACAGGGAGGAACACTGAAGCTTTCTTT.